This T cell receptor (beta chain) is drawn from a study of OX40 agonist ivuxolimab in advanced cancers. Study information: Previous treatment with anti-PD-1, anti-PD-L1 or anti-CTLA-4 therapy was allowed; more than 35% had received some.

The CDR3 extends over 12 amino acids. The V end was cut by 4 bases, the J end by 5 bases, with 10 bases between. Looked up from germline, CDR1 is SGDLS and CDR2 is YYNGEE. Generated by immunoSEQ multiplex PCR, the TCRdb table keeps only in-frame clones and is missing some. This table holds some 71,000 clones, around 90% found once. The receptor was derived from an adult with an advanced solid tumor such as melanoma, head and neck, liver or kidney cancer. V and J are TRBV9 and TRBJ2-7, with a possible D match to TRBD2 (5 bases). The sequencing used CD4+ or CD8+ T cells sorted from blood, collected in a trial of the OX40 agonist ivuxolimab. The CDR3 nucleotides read TGTGCCAGCAGCATTCCGGGAAACGAGCAGTACTTC. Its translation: CASSIPGNEQYF.